The 26 T cell receptor beta chains in this list originate from one sample, sequenced in a study of cytomegalovirus exposure and HLA in healthy donors. PCR primers comprised 60 Vbeta and 13 Jbeta primers. Profiled with immunoSEQ multiplex PCR; TCRdb holds only in-frame clones, not every one. The sample holds about 130,000 clones, about three quarters seen once. The sequencing input was PBMCs. Receptors were obtained from a human donor in good health.

As regards this clone: The junction departs from the called germline gene at one end, perhaps through a read error. The J gene is TRBJ1-5, the V gene TRBV7-9, with TRBD1 matching over 8 bases. The germline gives CDR1 SEHNR, CDR2 FQNEAQ (reference sequence). CDR3 length: 15 amino acids. CDR3 amino acids: CSSSIGQGSNQPQHF. The CDR3 nucleotides read TGTTCCAGCAGCATCGGACAGGGTAGCAATCAGCCCCAGCATTTT.

The genes are TRBV7-2 and TRBJ2-7; unclear D gene. The CDR3 covers 14 residues. Germline loops: CDR1 SGHTA, CDR2 FQGNSA. V lost 1 base and J lost 3, with 10 bases in between. CDR3 residues: CASSLDSRYYEQYF. Here the CDR3 DNA reads TGTGCCAGCAGCTTAGACAGCCGCTACTACGAGCAGTACTTC.

The table lists this clone with a count of one. The genes are TRBV15 and TRBJ1-1, with 9 bases that match TRBD1. Losses at the gene ends were 7 bases for V and 0 bases for J; bases not matched to a gene: 6. Germline V gene lookup returns CDR1 LNHNV and CDR2 YYDKDF (reference sequence). The CDR3 loop spans 15 amino acids. Written as DNA, the CDR3 is TGTGCCACCACCCGGGACAGGGCCATGAACACTGAAGCTTTCTTT. Translated: CATTRDRAMNTEAFF.

This chain joins TRBV19 and TRBJ1-1; 8 nucleotides agree with TRBD1. Trimming took 10 bases from V and 1 from J; bases not matched to a gene: 5. CDR3 size: 13 residues. Germline CDR1 reads LNHDA; CDR2 reads SQIVND (reference sequence). CDR3 region: CATRQGQNTEAFF. The CDR3 nucleotides are TGTGCCACTCGACAGGGGCAGAACACTGAAGCTTTCTTT.

The chain joins TRBV11-2 to TRBJ2-1; possible D gene TRBD1, 5 bases. Germline loops: CDR1 SGHAT, CDR2 FQNNGV. V was trimmed by 2 bases and J by 6 bases, leaving 11 bases between them. The CDR3 runs to 14 residues. CDR3 sequence: CASSLRGPGNEQFF. CDR3 sequence (DNA): TGTGCCAGCAGCTTAAGGGGTCCTGGCAATGAGCAGTTCTTC.

This clone was picked up a small number of times. The chain combines TRBV7-3 with TRBJ2-5; TRBD2 matches 9 bases. V shed 5 bases, J shed 4 bases, and the junction held 8 bases outside the gene matches. CDR3 length equals 15 residues. The germline gives CDR1 SGHTA, CDR2 FQGTGA. For the CDR3, the DNA is TGTGCCAGCAGCCCAGGCAGCGGGGGGCGAGAGACCCAGTACTTC. Residues: CASSPGSGGRETQYF.

The V gene is TRBV19, the J gene TRBJ2-2; D is perhaps TRBD2 (6 bases). Trimming took 7 bases from V and 3 from J, leaving 15 bases between them. The length of the CDR3 is 15 residues. The germline gives CDR1 LNHDA, CDR2 SQIVND (reference sequence). CDR3 sequence reads: CASTRSWGDTGELFF. The CDR3, as DNA: TGTGCCAGTACCCGATCCTGGGGGGACACCGGGGAGCTGTTTTTT. The full variable domain, its missing parts supplied by reference TRBV19 and TRBJ2-2, is DGGITQSPKYLFRKEGQNVTLSCEQNLNHDAMYWYRQDPGQGLRLIYYSQIVNDFQKGDIAEGYSVSREKKESFPLTVTSAQKNPTAFYLCASTRSWGDTGELFFGEGSRLTVL.

This clone was recorded only once. This chain connects TRBV6-6 to TRBJ2-1; D call uncertain. This CDR3 has 14 residues. Germline lookup yields CDR1 MNHNY and CDR2 SVGAGI (reference sequence). Trimming removed 5 bases from V and 5 bases from J, with 13 bases in between. CDR3 loop: CASSPLLRDNEQFF. The CDR3 coding sequence is TGTGCCAGCAGTCCCCTTTTAAGAGACAATGAGCAGTTCTTC.

For the CDR3, the DNA is TGTGCCAGCAGATTTAACTCTGTGGAAAAACTGTTTTTT. Amino acids: CASRFNSVEKLFF. The rearrangement joins TRBV6-5 to TRBJ1-4, with unresolved D. Trimming removed 6 bases at V and 8 bases at J, with 13 bases between. The CDR3 sequence is 13 residues long. Germline CDR1 and CDR2: MNHEY and SVGAGI.

This clone was counted between two and nine times. This chain joins TRBV27 and TRBJ1-4; weak D call: TRBD1 (6 bases). The CDR3 loop spans 13 amino acids. V lost 7 bases, J lost 8 bases, and 14 bases lay in between. The germline gives CDR1 MNHEY, CDR2 SMNVEV (reference sequence). The CDR3 spells CASNGGAWEKLFF. The DNA of the CDR3 is TGTGCCAGCAACGGGGGGGCTTGGGAAAAACTGTTTTTT.

V and J are TRBV12-2 and TRBJ1-1. TRBV12-2 constitutes a pseudogene. The CDR3 has 14 residues. Written as DNA, the CDR3 is TGTGCAAGTCGCCCCACGGGGGAGGGCACTGAAGCTTTCTTT. It yields the protein CASRPTGEGTEAFF.

This clone showed up just a few times. The genes are TRBV28 and TRBJ1-2, with no clear D. Trimming took off 5 bases at V and 8 bases at J, with 9 bases between the two ends. From germline, CDR1 is MDHEN and CDR2 SYDVKM. CDR3 length: 11 amino acids. CDR3 in DNA: TGTGCCAGCAGTGCCCTACGAGGCTACACCTTC. Residues: CASSALRGYTF.

The chain links TRBV30 to TRBJ2-2; no clear D gene. Per the germline V gene, CDR1 is GTSNPN and CDR2 is SVGIG (reference sequence). This CDR3 region has 13 residues. The V and J ends lost 4 bases and 5 bases respectively, with 11 bases between them. CDR3 amino acids: CAWNSLQTGELFF. In DNA, the CDR3 is TGTGCCTGGAACAGTCTCCAAACCGGGGAGCTGTTTTTT.

Only one count was recorded for this clone. The chain employs TRBV7-9 and TRBJ2-5; the match to TRBD2 covers 12 bases. The J call is in doubt because the DNA end fits TRBJ2-7 better. CDR3 size: 15 residues. CDR1 is SEHNR and CDR2 is FQNEAQ in the germline V gene (reference sequence). The CDR3 region is CASSRTSGIYYEQYF. The CDR3, as DNA: TGTGCCAGCAGCCGGACTAGCGGGATCTACTACGAGCAGTACTTC.

This chain joins TRBV4-3 and TRBJ1-2, with 8 bases lining up with TRBD1. Germline V gene data show CDR1 as LGHNA and CDR2 as YSLEER. CDR3 length: 16 residues. Trimming cost V 0 bases and J 2 bases; bases outside gene matches: 5. The CDR3: CASSQDRDRTNYGYTF. The CDR3 bases are TGCGCCAGCAGCCAAGATAGGGACAGGACCAACTATGGCTACACCTTC.

This clone has more than one count but fewer than ten. The chain links TRBV2 to TRBJ2-5; D might be TRBD1 (7 bases). Germline V gene sequence: CDR1 SNHLY, CDR2 FYNNEI. V shed 3 bases and J shed 4 bases, with 15 bases lying between them. This CDR3 region has 15 residues. CDR3 nucleotides: TGTGCCAGCAGTGATTCGGGGGACAGAGGAGAGACCCAGTACTTC. It is translated as CASSDSGDRGETQYF. Looking up the rest from reference TRBV2 and TRBJ2-5 gives the full variable domain: EPEVTQTPSHQVTQMGQEVILRCVPISNHLYFYWYRQILGQKVEFLVSFYNNEISEKSEIFDDQFSVERPDGSNFTLKIRSTKLEDSAMYFCASSDSGDRGETQYFGPGTRLLVL.

The V gene is TRBV7-9, the J gene TRBJ2-1, with 11 positions matching TRBD2. V dropped 5 bases and J dropped 1; count of bases not matched to a gene: 4. Germline lookup yields CDR1 SEHNR and CDR2 FQNEAQ (reference sequence). The CDR3 covers 16 residues. For the CDR3, the DNA is TGTGCCAGCAGCGATACTAGCGGGAGTTCCTACAATGAGCAGTTCTTC. It is translated as CASSDTSGSSYNEQFF.

The J gene is TRBJ2-3, the V gene TRBV6-1; D gene ambiguous. V was trimmed by 2 bases and J by 4 bases, leaving 10 bases between them. The CDR3 totals 14 residues. Germline lookup yields CDR1 MNHNS and CDR2 SASEGT. The CDR3 loop is CASSERVSPDTQYF. For the CDR3, the DNA is TGTGCCAGCAGTGAACGGGTCTCCCCAGATACGCAGTATTTT.

V and J are TRBV5-1 and TRBJ2-1; TRBD1 might be the D (6 bases). V lost 0 bases and J lost 8, with 12 bases in between. CDR3 size: 14 residues. Germline lookup yields CDR1 SGHRS and CDR2 YFSETQ. In DNA, the CDR3 is TGCGCCAGCAGCTTGGCCGGCAGGGGTCATGAGCAGTTCTTC. It codes for CASSLAGRGHEQFF.

Only one count was recorded for this clone. This sequence joins TRBV7-2 and TRBJ2-3, with D unclear. CDR1 and CDR2 from the germline V gene are SGHTA and FQGNSA. The CDR3 runs to 14 residues. V dropped 1 base and J dropped 1 base, with 6 bases sitting between them. CDR3 nucleotide sequence: TGTGCCAGCAGCTTAGACCAGGGCACAGATACGCAGTATTTT. It is translated as CASSLDQGTDTQYF.

This chain links TRBV25-1 with TRBJ2-2; 10 positions agree with TRBD2. Unmatched junction bases numbered 3, after V lost 0 bases and J lost 5 bases. The CDR3 is 16 residues long. Germline V CDR1 and CDR2: MGHDK, SYGVNS. CDR3 in DNA: TGTGCCAGCAGTGAATATGAGCGGGAGGGGACCGGGGAGCTGTTTTTT. This gives the protein CASSEYEREGTGELFF. The full variable domain, rest sourced from reference TRBV25-1 and TRBJ2-2, is EADIYQTPRYLVIGTGKKITLECSQTMGHDKMYWYQQDPGMELHLIHYSYGVNSTEKGDLSSESTVSRIRTEHFPLTLESARPSHTSQYLCASSEYEREGTGELFFGEGSRLTVL.

This clone was detected once. The genes are TRBV2 and TRBJ2-1; 10 bases line up with TRBD2. The CDR3 totals 17 residues. Germline CDR1 reads SNHLY; CDR2 reads FYNNEI. Trimming removed 8 bases from V and 0 bases from J; junction bases left unmatched: 10. The CDR3 sequence: CASPQRGGSSSYNEQFF. CDR3 nucleotides: TGTGCCAGCCCCCAGCGGGGGGGATCTAGCTCCTACAATGAGCAGTTCTTC.

The V gene is TRBV11-1, the J gene TRBJ1-2; a possible D gene is TRBD1 (6 bases). The germline V gene encodes CDR1 SGHAT and CDR2 FQDESV (reference sequence). The V end lost 5 bases, the J end lost 2 bases, and 12 bases lay between the germline ends. The CDR3 sequence is 14 residues long. CDR3 sequence (DNA): TGTGCCAGCAGCCCTAATACAGGGAACTATGGCTACACCTTC. Translation: CASSPNTGNYGYTF.

CDR3 sequence (DNA): TGTGCCACCAGCAGAGATGTCATCGAGACCCAGTACTTC. It translates to CATSRDVIETQYF. The chain employs TRBV15 and TRBJ2-5; no definite D call. The CDR3 has 13 amino acids. Germline CDR1 LNHNV, CDR2 YYDKDF (reference sequence). The V end lost 0 bases, the J end lost 5 bases, and 7 bases lay between the germline ends.

The chain combines TRBV28 with TRBJ2-3; 14 nucleotides agree with TRBD2. V gave up 4 bases and J gave up 3 bases; unmatched junction bases: 6. Germline CDR1 reads MDHEN; CDR2 reads SYDVKM. This CDR3 is 17 amino acids long. CDR3 in DNA: TGTGCCAGCAGTTCCCCTGGACTAGCGGGAGGAACAGATACGCAGTATTTT. Translated: CASSSPGLAGGTDTQYF.

The V and J genes are TRBV19 and TRBJ2-3; D uncertain. The CDR3 consists of 13 residues. V lost 5 bases, J lost 3 bases, and 9 bases lay in between. CDR1 is LNHDA, CDR2 SQIVND, per germline (reference sequence). The CDR3 loop is CASSPSLTDTQYF. The CDR3 region has the DNA TGTGCCAGTAGTCCCTCCCTGACAGATACGCAGTATTTT.